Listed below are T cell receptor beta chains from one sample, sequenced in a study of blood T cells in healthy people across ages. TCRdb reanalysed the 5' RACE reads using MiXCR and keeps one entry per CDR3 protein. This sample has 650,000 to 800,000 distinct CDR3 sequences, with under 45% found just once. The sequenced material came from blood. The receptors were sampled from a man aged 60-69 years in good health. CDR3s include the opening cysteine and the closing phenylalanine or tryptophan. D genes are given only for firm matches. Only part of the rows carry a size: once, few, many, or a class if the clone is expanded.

TGTGCCAGCAGGTCGACAGGGGCCCTTAACAATCAGCCCCAGCATTTT	CASRSTGALNNQPQHF	few	TRBV6-2/TRBV6-3	TRBD1	TRBJ1-5
TGTGCCAGCAGCCCGGCCCTACTAGCGGGGGGGCATCAAGAGACCCAGTACTTC	CASSPALLAGGHQETQYF	.	TRBV14	TRBD2	TRBJ2-5
TGCAGCGTTATATTGGACAGGATCAAGCAAGAGACCCAGTACTTC	CSVILDRIKQETQYF	.	TRBV29-1	TRBD1	TRBJ2-5
TGTGCCAGCACTAGACTAGCGGGGGAGGAAAGGGAGACCCAGTACTTC	CASTRLAGEERETQYF	.	TRBV2	TRBD2	TRBJ2-5
TGCGCCAGCAGCCCCTCCCATTGGACTGGCCTCTCTACAGATACGCAGTATTTT	CASSPSHWTGLSTDTQYF	.	TRBV4-3	.	TRBJ2-3
TGTGCCAGCAGCTCAAGGGACGGCGGGGAGCTGTTTTTT	CASSSRDGGELFF	.	TRBV11-3	.	TRBJ2-2
TGTGCCAGCAGCTCCCAGACGAGACGACAGGCTGCCTCCTACGAGCAGTACTTC	CASSSQTRRQAASYEQYF	.	TRBV7-8	.	TRBJ2-7
TGTGCCAGCAGTTATTGGCGGGGGTCTAACAATGAGCAGTTCTTC	CASSYWRGSNNEQFF	few	TRBV6-2/TRBV6-3	TRBD2	TRBJ2-1
TGCGCCAGCAGCTTGTCCCCCCCTAAACAAGAGACCCAGTACTTC	CASSLSPPKQETQYF	.	TRBV5-1	.	TRBJ2-5
TGCAGTGCTATAGACCCTACTAGCACAGATACGCAGTATTTT	CSAIDPTSTDTQYF	few	TRBV20-1	.	TRBJ2-3
TGTGCCACCGGGGCCGTACAAGAGACCCAGTACTTC	CATGAVQETQYF	.	TRBV7-9	.	TRBJ2-5
TGTGCCAGCAGCCGAAAGATTGCAACTAATGAAAAACTGTTTTTT	CASSRKIATNEKLFF	.	TRBV11-3	.	TRBJ1-4
TGTGCCAGCAGTATGGGACTAGCGATGAGGTGGAAGCAGTTCTTC	CASSMGLAMRWKQFF	.	TRBV27	TRBD2	TRBJ2-1
TGCAGTGCTAGGGGGTTGCGGGACAGGGACCACGAGCAGTACTTC	CSARGLRDRDHEQYF	few	TRBV20-1	TRBD1	TRBJ2-7
TGTGCCAGTAGTATAGATTGGACAGGCTATGGCTACACCTTC	CASSIDWTGYGYTF	.	TRBV19	TRBD1	TRBJ1-2
TGTGCCAGCAGTTACGAGTGGGGGAGGATTGCCAACGTCCTGACTTTC	CASSYEWGRIANVLTF	.	TRBV6-5	.	TRBJ2-6
TGTGCCAGCAGCTTGGAAGGGGGCAGGTATAGCACTGAAGCTTTCTTT	CASSLEGGRYSTEAFF	once	TRBV5-4	TRBD1	TRBJ1-1
TGCAGTGCTAGTCCCCTAGGGAAGACATCCTACGAGCAGTACTTC	CSASPLGKTSYEQYF	few	TRBV20-1	.	TRBJ2-7
TGTGCCATGACAGGGGGCATTGGGCAGTTCTTC	CAMTGGIGQFF	.	TRBV24-1	TRBD1	TRBJ2-1
TGTGCCACCAGCAGCTTGAAGGGGTCCTATGGCTACACCTTC	CATSSLKGSYGYTF	.	TRBV15	.	TRBJ1-2
TGTGCCAGCAGTCCCCCGGGCGGGGGTGCGATCGAGCAGTACTTC	CASSPPGGGAIEQYF	few	TRBV6-6	TRBD2	TRBJ2-7
TGCAGTGCTGTACAACCGGGACCCAGGAGCTCCTACAATGAGCAGTACTTC	CSAVQPGPRSSYNEQYF	.	TRBV20-1	.	TRBJ2-7
TGTGCCAGCAGCTTCAGGGGGGGTGGGGAGACCCAGTACTTC	CASSFRGGGETQYF	few	TRBV7-2	.	TRBJ2-5
TGCGCCAGCAGTGCGGGGGGCTGGAGCTATGGCTACACCTTC	CASSAGGWSYGYTF	few	TRBV10-2	.	TRBJ1-2
TGCAGCATTTCGACAGGGTTCGAAACCGGGGAGCTGTTTTTT	CSISTGFETGELFF	.	TRBV29-1	TRBD1	TRBJ2-2
TGTGCCAGCAGCTTAGGAGCGGGCGGCGGCTACACCTTC	CASSLGAGGGYTF	.	TRBV7-9	.	TRBJ1-2
TGCGCCAGCAGGGAAGGGACGGGTACGCAGTATTTT	CASREGTGTQYF	.	TRBV5-1	.	TRBJ2-3
TGTGCCAGCAGTCCGACTAGCGGGGGGGCAAAGGGCTACAATGAGCAGTTCTTC	CASSPTSGGAKGYNEQFF	.	TRBV6-2/TRBV6-3	TRBD2	TRBJ2-1
TGTGCCAGCAGTTTAGCGGTGAACAATCAGCCCCAGCATTTT	CASSLAVNNQPQHF	.	TRBV27	.	TRBJ1-5
TGTGCCAGCAGCTTTGCTGGGGTCGTTTCCGGGGAGCTGTTTTTT	CASSFAGVVSGELFF	many	TRBV5-5	.	TRBJ2-2
TGTGCCAGCAGCCCTACTACTCAGGGAGATACGCAGTATTTT	CASSPTTQGDTQYF	.	TRBV11-2	.	TRBJ2-3
TGTGCCAGCACCAAGCCAGTACCAGCTAACTATGGCTACACCTTC	CASTKPVPANYGYTF	few	TRBV6-2/TRBV6-3	.	TRBJ1-2
TGTGCCAGCAGTGAACCGGGGGGGACCGGGGAGCTGTTTTTT	CASSEPGGTGELFF	few	TRBV25-1	TRBD2	TRBJ2-2
TGTGCCAGCAGCCTACGGGAAGCCGGGGCCAACGTCCTGACTTTC	CASSLREAGANVLTF	.	TRBV3-1	.	TRBJ2-6
TGTGCCAGCAGCTCCGTAGCGGGGACGGGGGTAGATACGCAGTATTTT	CASSSVAGTGVDTQYF	.	TRBV9	TRBD2	TRBJ2-3
TGCAGTGCTAGAAATTCAGACAGGGGGGTTGAAAAACTGTTTTTT	CSARNSDRGVEKLFF	once	TRBV20-1	TRBD1	TRBJ1-4
TGTGCCAGCAGCCCCAGGGGAGGGCTCACTGAAGCTTTCTTT	CASSPRGGLTEAFF	.	TRBV7-2	.	TRBJ1-1
TGTGCCAGCAGCCCACCCCAGTTGGGGGGGAAGGGGACGCAGTATTTT	CASSPPQLGGKGTQYF	.	TRBV7-2	TRBD2	TRBJ2-3
TGTGCCAGCAGCCTAAGAGGACAGCCCAGCGGGGACGAGCAGTACTTC	CASSLRGQPSGDEQYF	.	TRBV12-3/TRBV12-4	.	TRBJ2-7
TGTGCCAGCAGTGCGCAGGGCTCCGGTCAGCCCCAGCATTTT	CASSAQGSGQPQHF	.	TRBV12-3/TRBV12-4	.	TRBJ1-5
TGCGCCAGCAGCTTGGGACAGGAGCATAATGAGCAGTTCTTC	CASSLGQEHNEQFF	few	TRBV5-1	.	TRBJ2-1
TGCAGCGTTGGCGGGGGGCAGCTTGGCTCCTACAATGAGCAGTACTTC	CSVGGGQLGSYNEQYF	few	TRBV29-1	TRBD2	TRBJ2-7
TGCAGTGCTAGAGGACCCCGCTACGAGCAGTACTTC	CSARGPRYEQYF	many	TRBV20-1	.	TRBJ2-7
TGTGCCAGCGGACAGGGGGCCCACGAGCAGTACTTC	CASGQGAHEQYF	many	TRBV28	TRBD1	TRBJ2-7
TGTGCCAGCAGCAGACAGGGACAGTACAATGAAAAACTGTTTTTT	CASSRQGQYNEKLFF	.	TRBV7-9	TRBD1	TRBJ1-4
TGCAGTGCTAACAACCCAGGGGACTATGGCTACACCTTC	CSANNPGDYGYTF	.	TRBV20-1	.	TRBJ1-2